This T cell receptor (beta chain) was recovered during a study of blood T cell repertoires in COVID-19. Generated by immunoSEQ multiplex PCR, the TCRdb table keeps only in-frame clones and is missing some. The data show tens of thousands of clones, roughly 88% seen once. The receptor comes from a human donor in a cohort sampled during active COVID-19. The specimen was peripheral blood.

CDR3 bases: TGTGCCAGCAAATCATCAAATGAAAAACTGTTTTTT. Translated, it gives CASKSSNEKLFF. The gene calls are TRBV27 and TRBJ1-4; no clear D. Trimming shortened V by 7 bases and J by 5 bases, and 8 bases separated the two germline ends. The CDR3 runs 12 residues. CDR1 MNHEY and CDR2 SMNVEV come from the germline V gene (reference sequence). The full variable domain, its missing parts supplied by reference TRBV27 and TRBJ1-4, is EAQVTQNPRYLITVTGKKLTVTCSQNMNHEYMSWYRQDPGLGLRQIYYSMNVEVTDKGDVPEGYKVSRKEKRNFPLILESPSPNQTSLYFCASKSSNEKLFFGSGTQLSVL.